Each of the 7 T cell receptor beta chains below was sequenced from the same sample in a study of control samples from healthy donors and cancer patients. Assay used: immunoSEQ multiplex PCR; TCRdb lists only in-frame clones, some missing. The repertoire includes 90,000 or so clones, 85% of them detected once, and around 20% sits in the top ten. What was sequenced was blood. The source of these receptors is a man younger than 40 in good health.

This rearrangement joins TRBV6-5 to TRBJ2-7; TRBD1 matches 8 bases. Germline CDR1 and CDR2: MNHEY and SVGAGI. The CDR3 has 15 residues. V shed 6 bases and J 5 bases; nucleotides not matched to a gene: 12. In nucleotides, the CDR3 is TGTGCCAGCAGGAAACTCCGGGACAGGCTCCACGAGCAGTACTTC. Protein: CASRKLRDRLHEQYF.

This sequence joins TRBV11-2 and TRBJ1-1; D unclear. V was shortened by 5 bases and J by 0 bases, with 13 bases between the two germline ends. Germline V CDR1 and CDR2: SGHAT, FQNNGV. CDR3 length equals 15 residues. The CDR3 protein is CASSPKTLMNTEAFF. CDR3 bases: TGTGCCAGCAGCCCGAAGACACTTATGAACACTGAAGCTTTCTTT.

V gene TRBV19 combines with J gene TRBJ1-5; D is undetermined. V lost 4 bases and J lost 3, with 28 bases in between. CDR3 size: 20 residues. The germline V gene encodes CDR1 LNHDA and CDR2 SQIVND (reference sequence). For the CDR3, the DNA is TGTGCCAGTAGTAAGGGTCCAAGGCCAGGTCACGGGTCAGACAATCAGCCCCAGCATTTT. Its protein product is CASSKGPRPGHGSDNQPQHF.

The V gene is TRBV28, the J gene TRBJ2-3; 9 bases line up with TRBD2. The ends lost 3 bases at V and 4 bases at J; junction bases unmatched: 8. Germline V lookup: CDR1 MDHEN, CDR2 SYDVKM. The CDR3 length is 16 residues. CDR3 amino acids: CASSFSSGESSDTQYF. The DNA for the CDR3 is TGTGCCAGCAGTTTCTCTAGCGGGGAGTCGTCAGATACGCAGTATTTT.

This chain connects TRBV7-2 to TRBJ2-3; 11 positions match TRBD2. CDR1 SGHTA and CDR2 FQGNSA come from the germline V gene. The CDR3 consists of 17 residues. V trimming: 1 base; J trimming: 7 bases; junction bases outside the gene matches: 10. As DNA, the CDR3 is TGTGCCAGCAGCTTAGGTTTTTTTACTAGCGGGGGAAATACGCAGTATTTT. It yields the protein CASSLGFFTSGGNTQYF.

The chain joins TRBV19 to TRBJ2-1, with TRBD1 identical over 7 bases. The length of the CDR3 is 15 residues. CDR1 LNHDA and CDR2 SQIVND come from the germline V gene (reference sequence). With 5 bases clipped from V and 9 bases from J, the junction kept 13 bases outside the gene matches. In nucleotides, the CDR3 is TGTGCCAGTAGTCCTTATGATACAGGGGAAAGTGAGCAGTTCTTC. Protein product: CASSPYDTGESEQFF. The full variable domain, in which reference TRBV19 and TRBJ2-1 provide the parts outside the CDR3, is DGGITQSPKYLFRKEGQNVTLSCEQNLNHDAMYWYRQDPGQGLRLIYYSQIVNDFQKGDIAEGYSVSREKKESFPLTVTSAQKNPTAFYLCASSPYDTGESEQFFGPGTRLTVL.

This clone occurred once. The chain couples TRBV6-1 to TRBJ2-6, with 8 bases matching TRBD1. Germline loops: CDR1 MNHNS, CDR2 SASEGT. J was trimmed by 0 bases and V by 4 bases; bases with no gene match: 8. The CDR3 contains 18 residues. The DNA of the CDR3 is TGTGCCAGCAGTGTAGGCAGGACAGGGTACTCTGGGGCCAACGTCCTGACTTTC. This translates into CASSVGRTGYSGANVLTF.